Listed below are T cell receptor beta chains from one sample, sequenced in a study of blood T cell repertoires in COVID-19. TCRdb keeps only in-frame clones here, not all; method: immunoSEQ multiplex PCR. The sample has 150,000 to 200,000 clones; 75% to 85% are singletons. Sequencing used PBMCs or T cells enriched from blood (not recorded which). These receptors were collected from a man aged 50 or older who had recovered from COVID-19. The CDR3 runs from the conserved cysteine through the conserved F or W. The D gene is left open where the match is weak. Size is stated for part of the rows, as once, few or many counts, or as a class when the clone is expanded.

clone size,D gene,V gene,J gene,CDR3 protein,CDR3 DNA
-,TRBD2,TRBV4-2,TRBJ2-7,CASSQQTSGGYEQYF,TGTGCCAGCAGCCAACAGACTAGCGGGGGGTACGAGCAGTACTTC
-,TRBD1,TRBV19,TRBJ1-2,CASSGSPGQGIYGYTF,TGTGCCAGTAGTGGCTCTCCGGGACAGGGGATTTATGGCTACACCTTC
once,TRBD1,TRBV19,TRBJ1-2,CASSATGGTTGYTF,TGTGCCAGTAGTGCGACAGGGGGCACTACAGGCTACACCTTC
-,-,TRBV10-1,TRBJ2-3,CASSEGHTTDTQYF,TGCGCCAGCAGTGAAGGACATACCACAGATACGCAGTATTTT
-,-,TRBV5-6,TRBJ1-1,CASSSDGENTEAFF,TGTGCCAGCAGCTCGGACGGGGAGAACACTGAAGCTTTCTTT
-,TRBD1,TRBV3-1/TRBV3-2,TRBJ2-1,CASSQGTGEYNEQFF,TGTGCCAGCAGCCAAGGGACAGGGGAGTACAATGAGCAGTTCTTC
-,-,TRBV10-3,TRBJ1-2,CAISEQGVGGYTF,TGTGCCATCAGTGAACAGGGAGTCGGTGGCTACACCTTC
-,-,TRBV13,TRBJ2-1,CASSPPFRTSSYNEQFF,TGTGCCAGCAGCCCACCCTTTCGTACGAGCTCCTACAATGAGCAGTTCTTC
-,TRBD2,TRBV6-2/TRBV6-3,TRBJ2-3,CASSAGLAGTLATDTQYF,TGTGCCAGCAGTGCGGGACTAGCGGGGACGCTGGCCACAGATACGCAGTATTTT
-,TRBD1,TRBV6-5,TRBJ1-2,CASSTTGSGYTF,TGTGCCAGCAGTACGACAGGGTCCGGCTACACCTTC
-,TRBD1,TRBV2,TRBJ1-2,CASRPGTGRWGYTF,TGTGCCAGCAGACCCGGGACAGGGCGATGGGGCTACACCTTC
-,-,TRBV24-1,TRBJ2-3,CATSDLGGEVSDTQYF,TGTGCCACCAGTGATTTAGGGGGGGAGGTATCAGATACGCAGTATTTT
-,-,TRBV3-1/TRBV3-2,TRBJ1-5,CASSQGRTGNQPQHF,TGTGCCAGCAGCCAAGGGAGGACGGGCAATCAGCCCCAGCATTTT
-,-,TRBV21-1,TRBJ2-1,CASSKADRVGNEQFF,TGTGCCAGCAGCAAAGCGGACAGGGTAGGCAATGAGCAGTTCTTC
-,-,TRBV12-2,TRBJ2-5,CASRLSGTPQETQYF,TGTGCAAGTCGCTTATCCGGGACTCCCCAAGAGACCCAGTACTTC
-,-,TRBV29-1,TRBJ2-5,CSVDLGQGETQYF,TGCAGCGTTGATCTAGGGCAGGGAGAGACCCAGTACTTC
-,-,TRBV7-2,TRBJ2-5,CASSAWVGGLQETQYF,TGTGCCAGCAGCGCATGGGTCGGGGGGCTACAAGAGACCCAGTACTTC
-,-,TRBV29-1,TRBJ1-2,CSVTKDYGYTF,TGCAGCGTGACAAAGGACTATGGCTACACCTTC
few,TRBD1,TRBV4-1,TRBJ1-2,CASSQVFRGDYGYTF,TGCGCCAGCAGCCAAGTTTTCAGGGGGGACTATGGCTACACCTTC
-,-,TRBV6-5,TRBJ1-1,CASSYQGEAFF,TGTGCCAGCAGTTATCAGGGGGAAGCTTTCTTT
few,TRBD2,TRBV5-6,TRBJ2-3,CASSLEGTSLDTQYF,TGTGCCAGCAGCTTGGAAGGGACTAGCTTGGATACGCAGTATTTT
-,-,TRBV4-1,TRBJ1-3,CASSRDQAGNTIYF,TGCGCCAGCAGCCGAGATCAGGCTGGAAACACCATATATTTT
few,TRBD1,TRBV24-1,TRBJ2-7,CATSEGQGANEQYF,TGTGCCACCAGTGAGGGACAGGGGGCTAACGAGCAGTACTTC
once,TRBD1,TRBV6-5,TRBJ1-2,CASSSDRVSNYGYTF,TGTGCCAGCAGTTCGGACAGGGTATCTAACTATGGCTACACCTTC
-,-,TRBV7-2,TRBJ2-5,CASSLARVEETQYF,TGTGCCAGCAGCTTAGCGCGAGTAGAAGAGACCCAGTACTTC